The 22 T cell receptor beta chains below all came from one sample that was sequenced in a study of cytomegalovirus exposure and HLA in healthy donors. 60 Vbeta and 13 Jbeta primers were used in PCR. Generated by immunoSEQ multiplex PCR, the TCRdb table keeps only in-frame clones and is missing some. The sample has roughly 71,000 clones, about 72% seen once; the top ten hold roughly a fifth. The sequenced material came from PBMCs. The receptors here all came from a man in his forties or fifties in good health and CMV-seropositive.

This chain uses TRBV9 with TRBJ1-2, with TRBD1 matching 8 bases. The CDR3 loop spans 14 amino acids. CDR1 and CDR2 from the germline V gene are SGDLS and YYNGEE. Trimming cost V 1 base and J 4 bases; bases outside gene matches: 3. The CDR3 reads CASSVRTGLYGYTF. The CDR3 nucleotides read TGTGCCAGCAGCGTACGGACAGGGCTCTATGGCTACACCTTC. Together with reference TRBV9 and TRBJ1-2, the CDR3 gives the full variable domain: DSGVTQTPKHLITATGQRVTLRCSPRSGDLSVYWYQQSLDQGLQFLIQYYNGEERAKGNILERFSAQQFPDLHSELNLSSLELGDSALYFCASSVRTGLYGYTFGSGTRLTVV.

V and J are TRBV2 and TRBJ2-5; D is possibly TRBD2 (6 bases). The DNA end is more similar to TRBJ2-7, so the J call may be wrong. In germline, CDR1 is SNHLY, CDR2 FYNNEI. This CDR3 region has 14 residues. Written as DNA, the CDR3 is TGTGCCAGCGACGAGGGAGGAATAAGCTACGAGCAGTACTTC. This gives the protein CASDEGGISYEQYF.

The rearrangement uses TRBV15 and TRBJ1-4, with 9 bases that match TRBD1. Per the germline V gene, CDR1 is LNHNV and CDR2 is YYDKDF (reference sequence). Losses at the gene ends were 0 bases for V and 5 bases for J; bases not matched to a gene: 4. This CDR3 region has 16 residues. The CDR3 reads CATSRDFGTGNEKLFF. DNA of the CDR3: TGTGCCACCAGCAGAGATTTCGGGACAGGGAATGAAAAACTGTTTTTT.

The chain recombines TRBV7-9 with TRBJ2-5, with 9 nucleotides matching TRBD1. The end of the DNA aligns better with TRBJ2-7, so the J call may be wrong. The germline V gene has CDR1 SEHNR and CDR2 FQNEAQ (reference sequence). The CDR3 sequence is 14 residues long. In nucleotides, the CDR3 is TGTGCCAGCAGCTCAACTGACAGGGGGAGCGAGCAGTACTTC. Amino acid sequence: CASSSTDRGSEQYF.

The rearrangement uses TRBV5-1 and TRBJ1-6; TRBD1 matches at 9 bases. CDR3 length: 16 amino acids. After removal of 0 bases from V and 8 bases from J, the junction contained 6 bases not matched to a gene. Germline V gene sequence: CDR1 SGHRS, CDR2 YFSETQ. This chain's CDR3 is CASSLARGTGYSPLHF. The CDR3 DNA sequence: TGCGCCAGCAGCTTGGCAAGGGGGACAGGGTATTCACCCCTCCACTTT.

This chain connects TRBV5-1 to TRBJ1-6, with D unresolved. Germline V gene sequence: CDR1 SGHRS, CDR2 YFSETQ. Trimming took 0 bases from V and 10 from J, leaving 14 bases between them. The CDR3 is made up of 15 amino acids. DNA of the CDR3: TGCGCCAGCAGCTTGGGTGAGGGATCCCCCTCACCCCTCCACTTT. Amino acid sequence: CASSLGEGSPSPLHF.

The chain carries TRBV5-1 and TRBJ2-7; D might be TRBD1 (5 bases). There are 14 residues in the CDR3. With 0 bases removed from V and 6 bases from J, the gap between germline ends came to 13 bases. Germline V gives CDR1 SGHRS, CDR2 YFSETQ. The CDR3 here is CASSLVVGQSEQYF. As DNA, the CDR3 is TGCGCCAGCAGCTTGGTCGTGGGGCAGTCCGAGCAGTACTTC.

This clone was seen a few times. This chain links TRBV18 with TRBJ2-1, with TRBD2 identical over 13 bases. Trimming took 2 bases from V and 6 from J; bases not matched to a gene: 7. CDR1 and CDR2 from the germline V gene are KGHSH and LQKENI. The CDR3 consists of 17 residues. The CDR3 DNA reads TGTGCCAGCTCACCAAGGACTAGCGGGGGAGAAACCAATGAGCAGTTCTTC. Translation: CASSPRTSGGETNEQFF.

V and J are TRBV9 and TRBJ1-3, with D unresolved. V lost 4 bases, J lost 0 bases, and 11 bases lay in between. Germline CDR1 and CDR2: SGDLS and YYNGEE. The CDR3 runs 15 residues. CDR3 DNA sequence: TGTGCCAGCAGCCCTACGTCGTTCTCTGGAAACACCATATATTTT. This sequence encodes CASSPTSFSGNTIYF.

This clone was observed a few times. The CDR3 here is CSFYRESSYNEQFF. In DNA, the CDR3 is TGCAGCTTCTACAGGGAAAGCTCCTACAATGAGCAGTTCTTC. The V and J genes are TRBV29-1 and TRBJ2-1; perhaps TRBD1 as D (6 bases). This CDR3 is 14 amino acids long. Germline V lookup: CDR1 SQVTM, CDR2 ANQGSEA. Trimming removed 8 bases from V and 0 bases from J, with 14 bases in between.

This chain links TRBV7-9 with TRBJ1-1; D perhaps matches TRBD1 (5 bases). CDR1 and CDR2 (germline): SEHNR, FQNEAQ (reference sequence). V was cut by 5 bases and J by 7 bases, with 11 bases left in between. This CDR3 has 12 residues. The CDR3 is CASSIQAIEAFF. The CDR3 nucleotides read TGTGCCAGCAGCATACAGGCAATTGAAGCTTTCTTT.

V gene TRBV9 combines with J gene TRBJ2-7; possibly TRBD1 for D (6 bases). Germline loops: CDR1 SGDLS, CDR2 YYNGEE. V lost 0 bases to trimming and J lost 2 bases, with 9 bases between them. The CDR3 extends over 14 amino acids. The CDR3 loop reads CASSVAGDPYEQYF. The CDR3 region has the DNA TGTGCCAGCAGCGTAGCAGGGGATCCCTACGAGCAGTACTTC.

The rearrangement uses TRBV5-6 and TRBJ1-2; D is perhaps TRBD1 (5 bases). The CDR3 contains 14 residues. V lost 0 bases and J lost 8, with 14 bases in between. Germline V gene lookup returns CDR1 SGHDT and CDR2 YYEEEE. As DNA, the CDR3 is TGTGCCAGCAGCTTGGGCCAGGCGGGGGGAGGCTACACCTTC. Its protein product is CASSLGQAGGGYTF.

The chain recombines TRBV27 with TRBJ1-2; 9 bases agree with TRBD1. Trimming took 5 bases from V and 8 from J; bases not matched to a gene: 15. Germline V gives CDR1 MNHEY, CDR2 SMNVEV (reference sequence). This CDR3 is 16 amino acids long. The CDR3 protein is CASSLDRGALANGYTF. DNA for the CDR3: TGTGCCAGCAGTCTAGACAGGGGGGCCCTGGCAAACGGCTACACCTTC.

The count of this clone is one. The chain has TRBV4-1 and TRBJ2-5; 9 positions match TRBD2. The V gene end was trimmed by 1 base and the J gene end by 5 bases; junction bases not matched to a gene: 8. The germline V gene encodes CDR1 MGHRA and CDR2 YSYEKL. The CDR3 covers 16 residues. Written as DNA, the CDR3 is TGCGCCAGCAGCCAAGGGGGGCGGGGGGGCCGCGAGACCCAGTACTTC. This translates into CASSQGGRGGRETQYF.

The rearrangement links TRBV10-2 to TRBJ2-3; D might be TRBD2 (7 bases). V was pared by 1 base and J by 5 bases, with 16 bases between. CDR3 size: 16 residues. CDR1 WSHSY and CDR2 SAAADI come from the germline V gene. CDR3 bases: TGCGCCAGCAGTGAGTTGTGGGGGGGCAGCGGAGATACGCAGTATTTT. Translation gives CASSELWGGSGDTQYF.

The chain carries TRBV19 and TRBJ2-3, with no clear D. V shed 6 bases and J shed 0 bases, with 10 bases lying between them. The CDR3 spans 14 residues. Germline CDR1 is LNHDA and CDR2 is SQIVND (reference sequence). DNA for the CDR3: TGTGCCAGTAGGATCAGGTCCAGCACAGATACGCAGTATTTT. Translation: CASRIRSSTDTQYF. The variable domain in full, completed from reference TRBV19 and TRBJ2-3, reads DGGITQSPKYLFRKEGQNVTLSCEQNLNHDAMYWYRQDPGQGLRLIYYSQIVNDFQKGDIAEGYSVSREKKESFPLTVTSAQKNPTAFYLCASRIRSSTDTQYFGPGTRLTVL.

The rearrangement joins TRBV5-4 to TRBJ2-5; 11 nucleotides line up with TRBD2. This CDR3 region has 14 residues. Losses at the gene ends were 4 bases for V and 4 bases for J; bases not matched to a gene: 3. From germline, CDR1 is SGHNT and CDR2 YYREEE (reference sequence). CDR3 protein: CASSPGTSGETQYF. The CDR3 DNA follows: TGTGCCAGCAGCCCCGGGACTAGCGGAGAGACCCAGTACTTC.

The chain combines TRBV4-2 with TRBJ1-4, with D perhaps TRBD1 (5 bases). V was pared by 1 base and J by 7 bases, with 10 bases between. The CDR3 has 14 residues. Germline loops: CDR1 LGHNA, CDR2 YNFKEQ. The CDR3 DNA is TGTGCCAGCAGCCAAGGCGGGGGTGGTGAAAAACTGTTTTTT. It codes for CASSQGGGGEKLFF.

The chain joins TRBV23-1 to TRBJ1-4; TRBD1 might be the D (5 bases). TRBV23-1 is an ORF; its function is uncertain. This CDR3 spans 18 amino acids. The ends were cut back, 1 base at V and 5 bases at J, with 20 bases in the middle. This chain's CDR3 is CASSQYQGLGGPNEKLFF. The CDR3 DNA sequence: TGCGCCAGCAGTCAATACCAGGGTTTGGGGGGACCAAATGAAAAACTGTTTTTT.

The CDR3: CASAQSIPDYTF. In nucleotides, the CDR3 is TGTGCCAGCGCGCAAAGTATTCCCGACTACACCTTC. The chain couples TRBV5-4 to TRBJ1-2; D not resolved. CDR1 and CDR2 from the germline V gene are SGHNT and YYREEE (reference sequence). CDR3 length: 12 residues. V was pared by 7 bases and J by 10 bases, with 17 bases between.

A note on this clone: The germline gene is not matched at one end of the junction; a read error may be the cause. The chain combines TRBV7-7 with TRBJ2-5; 8 positions match TRBD2. This CDR3 spans 14 amino acids. Germline V gene sequence: CDR1 SSHAT, CDR2 FNYEAQ (reference sequence). CDR3 region: CASSSGLAVETQYF. Written as DNA, the CDR3 is TGTGCTAGCAGCTCAGGACTAGCTGTAGAGACCCAGTACTTC.